This TCR beta chain was identified during a study of neurological immune-mediated disorders. Study-wide results and caveats: Expanded clones shared no CDR3 amino acid sequences across subjects, suggesting private repertoires in all groups.

This clonotype came up a few times. Antigen unknown. Germline V lookup: CDR1 KGHSH, CDR2 LQKENI. Between the trimmed V and J ends, which lost 3 bases and 0 bases, there was a span of 12 bases. The CDR3 runs to 16 residues. Sequencing of 15-18 subjects in each run yielded over 180 million TCR-beta sequences. TCRdb independently ran MiXCR on the 5' RACE reads; one entry per CDR3 protein. The sample lists fewer than 20,000 distinct CDR3 sequences, 25% to 30% occurring once. Sequencing was carried out using PBMCs. V and J are TRBV18 and TRBJ2-1; D call uncertain. This receptor was obtained from a middle-aged man with HTLV-1-associated myelopathy (HAM/TSP). CDR3 DNA: TGTGCCAGCTCACCCTTGGCTCCGAGCTCCTACAATGAGCAGTTCTTC. Its protein is CASSPLAPSSYNEQFF. Full variable domain (remainder filled in from reference TRBV18 and TRBJ2-1): NAGVMQNPRHLVRRRGQEARLRCSPMKGHSHVYWYRQLPEEGLKFMVYLQKENIIDESGMPKERFSAEFPKEGPSILRIQQVVRGDSAAYFCASSPLAPSSYNEQFFGPGTRLTVL.